A selection of T cell receptor beta chains follows, all from one sample in a study of cytomegalovirus exposure and HLA in healthy donors. The data were produced by immunoSEQ multiplex PCR, yet TCRdb's version contains in-frame clones alone and is incomplete. The table lists about 110,000 clones, roughly 68% of them singletons. The material sequenced was PBMCs. The receptors stem from a man aged 30-40 years in good health and CMV-seropositive. CDR3s leave out the opening cysteine and the closing phenylalanine or tryptophan.

TRBV5-5,TRBJ2-2,14,ASSSLGGPNTGELF
TRBV11-3,TRBJ2-7,11,ASSHGTAREHY
TRBV28,TRBJ2-3,15,ASSPPTGRLAGDTQY
TRBV18,TRBJ2-7,14,ASSPRTGAGDYEQY
TRBV4-3,TRBJ2-5,14,ASSELAGGGGETQY
TRBV5-1,TRBJ2-3,10,ASSLDPGTQY
TRBV6-5,TRBJ1-3,14,ASSYRDSPSGNTIY
TRBV5-6,TRBJ2-3,10,ASSSFADTQY
TRBV11-1,TRBJ1-3,13,ASSRTGGQSDTIY
TRBV19,TRBJ1-1,14,ASSIGSEGWNTEAF
TRBV5-4,TRBJ1-4,12,ASSLAGVGEKLF
TRBV9,TRBJ2-1,13,ASSFPSGPYNEQF
TRBV7-3,TRBJ2-2,14,ASSLRSAGNTGELF
TRBV30,TRBJ1-1,13,AWSTGGKRWTEAF
TRBV9,TRBJ2-3,13,ASSVGTGGGDTQY
TRBV27,TRBJ1-2,12,ASSLAGSTSGYT
TRBV28,TRBJ1-6,9,ASGSGRGGS
TRBV19,TRBJ1-1,9,MLGRYTEAF
TRBV7-2,TRBJ2-1,10,ASSFTGQNQF
TRBV28,TRBJ2-5,14,ASKPHGQGALETQY
TRBV5-1,TRBJ2-2,15,ASSPIPGQGYTGELF
TRBV11-1,TRBJ1-2,13,ASRLAPGPNYGYT
TRBV9,.,13,ASSVGQVAGYEQY
TRBV30,TRBJ2-3,13,ACAQRDRGVDTQY